This TCR beta chain originates from a study of CD8 T cells in Susac syndrome. The CDR3 spans 14 residues. Trimming left V 7 bases short and J 0 bases short, with 12 bases between. Germline V gene data show CDR1 as LNHDA and CDR2 as SQIVND (reference sequence). With random hexamers, roughly 0.5 to 1 ug RNA was reverse transcribed. TCRdb re-called the immunoSEQ multiplex PCR reads through MiXCR, storing one row per CDR3 protein. This sample has 330,000 or so distinct CDR3 sequences, with over 75% found just once. The chain combines TRBV19 with TRBJ2-5, with D uncertain. The sequencing sample was made of CD8+ T cells from PBMCs. The receptor comes from a human donor with multiple sclerosis. CDR3 in amino acids: CASMRDEHQETQYF. As DNA, the CDR3 is TGTGCCAGTATGAGAGACGAACACCAAGAGACCCAGTACTTC.